These T cell receptor beta chains were read from a single sample in a study of T cell repertoires in cytomegalovirus infection. TCRdb processed the reads anew with MiXCR; each CDR3 protein has one entry. The table includes 250,000 or so distinct CDR3 sequences, 17% detected once. Sample: CD8+ T cells from PBMCs. These receptors came from a human donor in good health (CMV status not recorded). Some clones in this sample may be carry-over from other donors' samples. Both conserved end residues are part of each CDR3. Each record gives: D gene, clone size, J gene, V gene, CDR3 DNA, CDR3 protein. The D gene is left open where the match is weak. The size entry is marked missing in some rows and otherwise reads once, few, many or a size class.

d_call: .; clone_size: few; j_call: TRBJ2-7; v_call: TRBV7-9; cdr3_nt: TGTGCCAGCAGCTTAGTCGGGTACGATTACGAGCAGTACTTC; cdr3_aa: CASSLVGYDYEQYF
d_call: .; clone_size: .; j_call: TRBJ2-6; v_call: TRBV29-1; cdr3_nt: TGCAGCGTTTCCTCCCACAGGGCCGGGGCCAACGTCCTGACTTTC; cdr3_aa: CSVSSHRAGANVLTF
d_call: .; clone_size: few; j_call: TRBJ2-7; v_call: TRBV27; cdr3_nt: TGTGCCAGCAGTTTATCGGGGTCCTTGATGTTCTACGAGCAGTACTTC; cdr3_aa: CASSLSGSLMFYEQYF
d_call: .; clone_size: many; j_call: TRBJ1-5; v_call: TRBV11-2; cdr3_nt: TGTGCCAGCAGCTTAGGTTACAATCAGCCCCAGCATTTT; cdr3_aa: CASSLGYNQPQHF
d_call: .; clone_size: few; j_call: TRBJ2-6; v_call: TRBV6-5; cdr3_nt: TGTGCCAGCAGTTACTTGATCTCTGGGGCCAACGTCCTGACTTTC; cdr3_aa: CASSYLISGANVLTF
d_call: .; clone_size: many; j_call: TRBJ1-5; v_call: TRBV7-8; cdr3_nt: TGTGCCAGCAGCTTCCCGGGGGAGGCGAATCAGCCCCAGCATTTT; cdr3_aa: CASSFPGEANQPQHF
d_call: .; clone_size: .; j_call: TRBJ1-5; v_call: TRBV6-5; cdr3_nt: TGTGCCAGCAGTCTAACGGGGCCAGTAAGCAATCAGCCCCAGCATTTT; cdr3_aa: CASSLTGPVSNQPQHF
d_call: .; clone_size: many; j_call: TRBJ2-1; v_call: TRBV4-2; cdr3_nt: TGTGCCAGCAGCCAAGATGGCCTGGGCGCCCGCGATGAGCAGTTCTTC; cdr3_aa: CASSQDGLGARDEQFF
d_call: .; clone_size: few; j_call: TRBJ2-5; v_call: TRBV6-1; cdr3_nt: TGTGCCAGCAGTATCCGACCCCAAGAGACCCAGTACTTC; cdr3_aa: CASSIRPQETQYF
d_call: .; clone_size: few; j_call: TRBJ2-1; v_call: TRBV7-6; cdr3_nt: TGTGCCAGCAGCTTAGGATTCGGGGGAAGCTCCTACAATGAGCAGTTCTTC; cdr3_aa: CASSLGFGGSSYNEQFF
d_call: TRBD1; clone_size: few; j_call: TRBJ2-7; v_call: TRBV2; cdr3_nt: TGTGCCAGCGACGGGGACAGGGGTGCCTACGAGCAGTACTTC; cdr3_aa: CASDGDRGAYEQYF
d_call: .; clone_size: many; j_call: TRBJ1-5; v_call: TRBV4-1; cdr3_nt: TGCGCCAGCAGCCAAGTAGGCAGCAATCAGCCCCAGCATTTT; cdr3_aa: CASSQVGSNQPQHF
d_call: .; clone_size: .; j_call: TRBJ1-1; v_call: TRBV28; cdr3_nt: TGTGCCCACCGGGGGGGCATGGACACTGAAGCTTTCTTT; cdr3_aa: CAHRGGMDTEAFF